The rows below give T cell receptor beta chains drawn from one sample of a study of beta chain features in type 1 diabetes. Assay used: immunoSEQ multiplex PCR; TCRdb lists only in-frame clones, some missing. Among more than 200,000 clones listed, 16% were seen once. Specimen: naive CD4+ T cells from blood. The receptors originated from a man aged 25-45 years with type 1 diabetes. CDR3s include the opening cysteine and the closing phenylalanine or tryptophan. Fields, in order: V gene, clone size, J gene, D gene, CDR3 protein, CDR3 DNA. D genes are given only for firm matches. Some rows have no size entry. The others give once, few or many, or a class for an expanded clone.

V: TRBV7-2
size: NA
J: TRBJ2-3
D: NA
CDR3: CASSLARGGNTQYF
DNA: TGTGCCAGCAGCTTAGCGCGGGGAGGAAATACGCAGTATTTT

V: TRBV7-9
size: NA
J: TRBJ2-7
D: NA
CDR3: CASSSSGGYEQYF
DNA: TGTGCCAGCAGCTCTTCTGGGGGCTACGAGCAGTACTTC

V: TRBV9
size: few
J: TRBJ2-3
D: NA
CDR3: CASSVALTDTQYF
DNA: TGTGCCAGCAGCGTAGCTTTAACAGATACGCAGTATTTT

V: TRBV4-1
size: NA
J: TRBJ1-2
D: NA
CDR3: CASSQDVISGYGYTF
DNA: TGCGCCAGCAGCCAAGATGTGATATCGGGGTATGGCTACACCTTC

V: TRBV7-9
size: NA
J: TRBJ1-1
D: NA
CDR3: CASSLKQVAEAFF
DNA: TGTGCCAGCAGCCTAAAGCAGGTTGCTGAAGCTTTCTTT

V: TRBV7-9
size: few
J: TRBJ2-7
D: NA
CDR3: CASSLGPGAYEQYF
DNA: TGTGCCAGCAGCTTAGGACCCGGGGCGTACGAGCAGTACTTC

V: TRBV7-2
size: few
J: TRBJ1-2
D: NA
CDR3: CASSWVGGNYGYTF
DNA: TGTGCCAGCAGCTGGGTCGGGGGTAACTATGGCTACACCTTC

V: TRBV5-1
size: few
J: TRBJ2-3
D: TRBD2
CDR3: CASSMWTSGSSTDTQYF
DNA: TGCGCCAGCAGCATGTGGACTAGCGGGTCTAGCACAGATACGCAGTATTTT

V: TRBV6-5
size: few
J: TRBJ1-1
D: NA
CDR3: CASSSQYTQNTEAFF
DNA: TGTGCCAGCAGTTCCCAATACACACAGAACACTGAAGCTTTCTTT

V: TRBV2
size: NA
J: TRBJ2-7
D: NA
CDR3: CASSVRADEQYF
DNA: TGTGCCAGCAGTGTAAGAGCGGACGAGCAGTACTTC